These T cell receptor beta chains were read from a single sample in a study of blood T cell repertoires in COVID-19. Only in-frame clones appear in the TCRdb table, and some are missing; sequencing was by immunoSEQ multiplex PCR. The table shows fewer than 350,000 clones, with around 89% occurring only once. The sequenced sample was PBMCs or T cells enriched from blood (not recorded which). All receptors derive from a woman in her forties who had recovered from COVID-19. The CDR3 runs from the conserved cysteine through the conserved F or W. The order of the fields is clone size, J gene, D gene, V gene, CDR3 DNA, CDR3 protein. The D gene is left open where the match is weak. Clone size is shown for a subset of rows, as once, few, many or a class of expanded clone.

clone size: -
J gene: TRBJ1-6
D gene: TRBD1
V gene: TRBV19
CDR3 DNA: TGTGCCAGTAGGGGACAGTGGGACGCGAGGGCTAATTCACCCCTCCACTTT
CDR3 protein: CASRGQWDARANSPLHF

clone size: -
J gene: TRBJ1-4
D gene: -
V gene: TRBV27
CDR3 DNA: TGTGCCAGCAGCGGGGACAAGACCTCGGGAAAACTGTTTTTT
CDR3 protein: CASSGDKTSGKLFF

clone size: -
J gene: TRBJ1-2
D gene: TRBD1
V gene: TRBV7-2
CDR3 DNA: TGTGCCAGCAGCTTAATGGGACAGGTCTATGGCTACACCTTC
CDR3 protein: CASSLMGQVYGYTF

clone size: many
J gene: TRBJ2-7
D gene: -
V gene: TRBV18
CDR3 DNA: TGTGCCACCTCACGGGGCCACGAGCAGTACTTC
CDR3 protein: CATSRGHEQYF

clone size: -
J gene: TRBJ2-7
D gene: TRBD1
V gene: TRBV6-5
CDR3 DNA: TGTGCCAGCAGTTACCGGGACAGCGCCTACGAGCAGTACTTC
CDR3 protein: CASSYRDSAYEQYF

clone size: once
J gene: TRBJ2-3
D gene: -
V gene: TRBV7-6
CDR3 DNA: TGTGCCAGCAGCTTAGAGTATGCGCGGGGAGGTAATTCAGATACGCAGTATTTT
CDR3 protein: CASSLEYARGGNSDTQYF

clone size: -
J gene: TRBJ1-1
D gene: TRBD1
V gene: TRBV6-5
CDR3 DNA: TGTGCCAGCACCAGGGACAGGAACACTGAAGCTTTCTTT
CDR3 protein: CASTRDRNTEAFF

clone size: -
J gene: TRBJ2-1
D gene: TRBD2
V gene: TRBV7-2
CDR3 DNA: TGTGCCAGCAGCTTAGGGGGTAGCGGGATTAGTAGAGCCAATGAGCAGTTCTTC
CDR3 protein: CASSLGGSGISRANEQFF

clone size: -
J gene: TRBJ2-5
D gene: TRBD1
V gene: TRBV18
CDR3 DNA: TGTGCCAGCTCACCGCGACAGGGCCCTTCCTCCGGAGAGACCCAGTACTTC
CDR3 protein: CASSPRQGPSSGETQYF

clone size: -
J gene: TRBJ2-7
D gene: TRBD1
V gene: TRBV7-8
CDR3 DNA: TGTGCCAGCAGCGACAGCAGGGGGTGGGGCGAGCAGTACTTC
CDR3 protein: CASSDSRGWGEQYF

clone size: -
J gene: TRBJ1-2
D gene: -
V gene: TRBV25-1
CDR3 DNA: TGTGCCAGCAGTGAAACCGAGTTACGGGGTGGCTACACCTTC
CDR3 protein: CASSETELRGGYTF

clone size: -
J gene: TRBJ2-1
D gene: TRBD2
V gene: TRBV7-9
CDR3 DNA: TGTGCCAGCAGCTCGCTCTCGGGACTAGCGGGTTATGAGCAGTTCTTC
CDR3 protein: CASSSLSGLAGYEQFF

clone size: -
J gene: TRBJ2-3
D gene: TRBD2
V gene: TRBV20-1
CDR3 DNA: TGCAGTGCTAGTCCTAGCGGATTCACAGATACGCAGTATTTT
CDR3 protein: CSASPSGFTDTQYF

clone size: -
J gene: TRBJ1-2
D gene: TRBD1
V gene: TRBV27
CDR3 DNA: TGTGCCAGCAGTTTATATGTCGGAACCGCCCGGACAGGGCGAAGTGGCTACACCTTC
CDR3 protein: CASSLYVGTARTGRSGYTF

clone size: -
J gene: TRBJ1-1
D gene: TRBD1
V gene: TRBV28
CDR3 DNA: TGTGCCAGCAGTTGGACAGGGAGAGGGACTGAAGCTTTCTTT
CDR3 protein: CASSWTGRGTEAFF

clone size: -
J gene: TRBJ2-3
D gene: -
V gene: TRBV13
CDR3 DNA: TGTGCCAGCAGCTTAGGTGGCGGGAGCACAGATACGCAGTATTTT
CDR3 protein: CASSLGGGSTDTQYF

clone size: -
J gene: TRBJ2-7
D gene: TRBD1
V gene: TRBV2
CDR3 DNA: TGTGCCAGCATTACCCGGGACAGATACTACGAGCAGTACTTC
CDR3 protein: CASITRDRYYEQYF

clone size: -
J gene: TRBJ1-1
D gene: -
V gene: TRBV10-1
CDR3 DNA: TGCGCCAGCAGTGACCCAGGGATGGGCACTGAAGCTTTCTTT
CDR3 protein: CASSDPGMGTEAFF

clone size: -
J gene: TRBJ2-5
D gene: -
V gene: TRBV24-1
CDR3 DNA: TGTGCCACCAGTGGAAGGGGGGGGCGTCAAGAGACCCAGTACTTC
CDR3 protein: CATSGRGGRQETQYF

clone size: -
J gene: TRBJ1-1
D gene: TRBD1
V gene: TRBV11-3
CDR3 DNA: TGTGCCAGCACCTTCAGACAGGGGAACACTGAAGCTTTCTTT
CDR3 protein: CASTFRQGNTEAFF

clone size: -
J gene: TRBJ2-4
D gene: -
V gene: TRBV9
CDR3 DNA: TGTGCCAGCAGGGCCAGGGGCCCTTTAGCCAAAAACATTCAGTACTTC
CDR3 protein: CASRARGPLAKNIQYF

clone size: -
J gene: TRBJ2-7
D gene: TRBD2
V gene: TRBV5-4
CDR3 DNA: TGTGCCAGCAGCTTGGGCGGACTAGCGGCCTCCTACGAGCAGTACTTC
CDR3 protein: CASSLGGLAASYEQYF

clone size: -
J gene: TRBJ1-5
D gene: -
V gene: TRBV5-1
CDR3 DNA: TGCGCCAGCAGCTTGGATTCACGGAGAAATCAGCCCCAGCATTTT
CDR3 protein: CASSLDSRRNQPQHF

clone size: once
J gene: TRBJ1-1
D gene: TRBD1
V gene: TRBV13
CDR3 DNA: TGTGCCAGCAGCTTACTAGGGAACAGGGGATTCACTGAAGCTTTCTTT
CDR3 protein: CASSLLGNRGFTEAFF

clone size: -
J gene: TRBJ2-3
D gene: -
V gene: TRBV7-9
CDR3 DNA: TGTGCCAGCAGCTGGAGGGTTGATACGCAGTATTTT
CDR3 protein: CASSWRVDTQYF

clone size: -
J gene: TRBJ2-5
D gene: -
V gene: TRBV12-3/TRBV12-4
CDR3 DNA: TGTGCCAGCAGTTTAGGGCAGGGGGAGACCCAGTACTTC
CDR3 protein: CASSLGQGETQYF

clone size: -
J gene: TRBJ2-1
D gene: -
V gene: TRBV15
CDR3 DNA: TGTGCCACCAGCAGAGAATTGACAGCTACCTACAATGAGCAGTTCTTC
CDR3 protein: CATSRELTATYNEQFF

clone size: -
J gene: TRBJ1-2
D gene: TRBD1
V gene: TRBV7-2
CDR3 DNA: TGTGCCAGCAGCCCCCATCTGACAGGGATTAACTATGGCTACACCTTC
CDR3 protein: CASSPHLTGINYGYTF

clone size: once
J gene: TRBJ2-1
D gene: TRBD1
V gene: TRBV10-3
CDR3 DNA: TGTGCCATCAGTCAGACAGGGGTTTACAATGAGCAGTTCTTC
CDR3 protein: CAISQTGVYNEQFF

clone size: once
J gene: TRBJ1-6
D gene: -
V gene: TRBV4-1
CDR3 DNA: TGCGCCAGCAGCCAAGGGGGGACACCGAGCTCCTATAATTCACCCCTCCACTTT
CDR3 protein: CASSQGGTPSSYNSPLHF

clone size: -
J gene: TRBJ2-7
D gene: TRBD1
V gene: TRBV11-3
CDR3 DNA: TGTGCCAGCCCCCCAAGGACAGGGAGGTCCTACGAGCAGTACTTC
CDR3 protein: CASPPRTGRSYEQYF